This TCR beta chain was retrieved from a study of blood T cell repertoires in COVID-19 (dated by TCRdb to 2018 to 2020). Background for the entire study: Samples from collaborators originated in the United States, Italy and Spain and spanned both the acute and convalescent phases of COVID-19. The sample metadata nearly always contained a de-identified subject ID, COVID-19 status, age in years and sex. The dataset comprised deeply sampled blood TCRbeta repertoires from subjects exposed to, actively infected with, or recovered from COVID-19. The material from the prospective study consisted of cDNA or gDNA derived from T cells, B-cell-depleted T cells, or PBMCs. Samples were obtained from the ongoing ImmuneRACE study (first 160 participants) and from roughly 1,300 subjects provided by 6 global collaborators. The repertoires were released in a freely available public database meant as a resource for research on the immune response to SARS-CoV-2. Where available, HLA class I and class II types were obtained from metadata supplied by the sample provider rather than from assay-based typing.

TCRbeta CDR3 regions were amplified from genomic DNA by means of the immunoSEQ Assay, a bias-controlled multiplex PCR. Per the authors' processing: Within the assay, amplification of reference gene primers was used to estimate how many nucleated cells each sample contained. To quantify the absolute abundance of each unique TCRbeta CDR3 rearrangement, sequence reads were collapsed and filtered. For each sample, productive Simpson clonality was calculated by taking the square root of Simpson's diversity index across productive rearrangements. TCRdb retrieved this table from immuneACCESS and kept in-frame rearrangements only. Not all clones are present; in checked studies, unresolved V genes account for under half, and no reason is known for the remainder. D and trimming come from the DNA, and the V and J calls and clone size come from that table. Present in this sample are roughly 430,000 clones, roughly 84% of which were seen just once. The ten biggest clones cover approximately 1.5% of the sample.

In the prospective study, participants were 18 to 89 years old, resided in about two dozen geographic areas of the United States, and were enrolled through a virtual design. To assign participants to cohorts, the prospective study relied on clinical history that participants themselves reported in a screening survey and a study questionnaire. Exposed participants were defined as having been in contact with someone with a PCR-confirmed or clinician-diagnosed COVID-19 case within 2 weeks of study entry. In the prospective study, mobile phlebotomists collected whole blood, serum and a nasopharyngeal or oropharyngeal swab from each participant. Additional blood draws and questionnaires over an approximately 2-month period could optionally be provided by prospective study participants. Prospective study blood samples were shipped either frozen or at room temperature before DNA extraction. Sequences LGHNA (CDR1) and YSLEER (CDR2) are obtained from the germline V gene. Between the V and J ends, shortened by 4 bases and 6 bases respectively, the junction contains 18 bases. From cysteine to phenylalanine, the CDR3 is 16 amino acids long. The only DNA kept is the CDR3, 48 bases in frame from the first base.

Points on this clone: This clone's antigen is unknown. The record has no base qualities; no much larger clone is one base away.

What the work shows at the level of the full study, not this receptor alone: The quantity of clinical and demographic metadata differed by source and by participant and was supplied without curation.

The chain couples TRBV4-3 to TRBJ2-2; the D region possibly corresponds to TRBD2 (6 bases align). Specimen: PBMCs or T cells enriched from blood (not recorded which). The TCR comes from a woman aged 18-29 years who had been exposed to COVID-19. The sequence in DNA is TGCGCCAGCAGCCTCCTGGGGGGACGGGACGCCGGGGAGCTGTTTTTT. It codes for CASSLLGGRDAGELFF.